This T cell receptor (beta chain) is drawn from a study of T cell responses to AZD1222 COVID-19 vaccine. This clone has only one observation. Its target is not known. Study conclusions and caveats: White British donors predominated, females outnumbered males, and clonal diversity was possibly underestimated. Regions 160-218 and 743-854 dominated among vaccine-associated CD4 TCRs spanning spike.

Profiling relied on immunoSEQ multiplex PCR, and the TCRdb table lists in-frame clones only, not all of them. The table records 150,000 or so clones, about 91% of them present only once. The CDR3 length is 14 residues. The germline V and J ends were trimmed by 7 bases and 5 bases, with 17 bases remaining between them. Germline V CDR1 and CDR2: MNHEY, SVGAGI. Sequencing used peripheral blood, obtained on day 0 of AZD1222 vaccination. The origin of this receptor is an adult in good health. The V and J genes are TRBV6-5 and TRBJ2-5; perhaps D is TRBD1 or TRBD2 (5 bases each). CDR3 in DNA: TGTGCCAGCACCAAGTATGGGGGTGGCGAGACCCAGTACTTC. It yields the protein CASTKYGGGETQYF.